These 6 T cell receptor beta chains were all obtained from the same sample, sequenced in a study of cytomegalovirus exposure and HLA in healthy donors. Primers: 60 Vbeta forward and 13 Jbeta reverse. Produced via immunoSEQ multiplex PCR; TCRdb's table is partial and in-frame only. The sample comprises around 130,000 clones, 70% to 90% of which are singletons, and about 1.7% rests with the top ten. The sample comprised PBMCs. The receptor source for this set is a man aged 35-49 years in good health and CMV-seronegative.

This sequence joins TRBV18 and TRBJ2-3; D perhaps matches TRBD2 (5 bases). The V end lost 0 bases, the J end lost 3 bases, and 16 bases lay between the germline ends. Germline loops: CDR1 KGHSH, CDR2 LQKENI. The CDR3 is 17 residues long. CDR3 amino acids: CASSPPNNYRRTDTQYF. DNA of the CDR3: TGTGCCAGCTCACCACCTAACAACTATAGGAGGACAGATACGCAGTATTTT.

J is TRBJ1-2 and V is TRBV14; 8 positions match TRBD1. This CDR3 region has 14 residues. Unmatched junction bases numbered 3, after V lost 4 bases and J lost 2 bases. CDR1 and CDR2 from the germline V gene are SGHDN and FVKESK. The CDR3 nucleotides read TGTGCCAGCAGCCGAGACAGGGGAAACTATGGCTACACCTTC. Translation gives CASSRDRGNYGYTF.

V usage is TRBV28 and J usage is TRBJ1-2; perhaps TRBD1 as D (5 bases). CDR3 length equals 13 residues. V was trimmed by 6 bases and J by 7 bases, leaving 15 bases between them. In germline, CDR1 is MDHEN, CDR2 SYDVKM. CDR3 region: CASSRDSLAGYTF. The CDR3, as DNA: TGTGCCAGCAGCCGAGACAGCCTCGCTGGCTACACCTTC.

The CDR3 DNA sequence: TGCGCCAGCAGCCAAGCCGGGACAGGGGACGGCTACACCTTC. Translation gives CASSQAGTGDGYTF. V gene TRBV5-1 combines with J gene TRBJ1-2; 10 nucleotides line up with TRBD1. The CDR3 consists of 14 residues. Per germline, CDR1 SGHRS and CDR2 YFSETQ. V trimming: 4 bases; J trimming: 8 bases; junction bases outside the gene matches: 8.

The J gene is TRBJ2-1, the V gene TRBV23-1, with 16 bases fitting TRBD2. TRBV23-1 is given ORF status, its function remaining uncertain. Trimming cost V 3 bases and J 9 bases; bases outside gene matches: 11. CDR3 size: 18 residues. The CDR3 DNA is TGCGCCAGCAGTCATCTGGGACTAGCGGGGGGGCCATCCGGTGAGCAGTTCTTC. Translation: CASSHLGLAGGPSGEQFF.

This clone was detected many times. The chain carries TRBV4-3 and TRBJ1-1; D gene unclear. Per the germline V gene, CDR1 is LGHNA and CDR2 is YSLEER. Deletions cut 0 bases from V and 6 bases from J, with 5 bases between. CDR3 length: 12 amino acids. The CDR3 coding sequence is TGCGCCAGCAGCCAAGATCGAGCTGAAGCTTTCTTT. Encoded protein: CASSQDRAEAFF.